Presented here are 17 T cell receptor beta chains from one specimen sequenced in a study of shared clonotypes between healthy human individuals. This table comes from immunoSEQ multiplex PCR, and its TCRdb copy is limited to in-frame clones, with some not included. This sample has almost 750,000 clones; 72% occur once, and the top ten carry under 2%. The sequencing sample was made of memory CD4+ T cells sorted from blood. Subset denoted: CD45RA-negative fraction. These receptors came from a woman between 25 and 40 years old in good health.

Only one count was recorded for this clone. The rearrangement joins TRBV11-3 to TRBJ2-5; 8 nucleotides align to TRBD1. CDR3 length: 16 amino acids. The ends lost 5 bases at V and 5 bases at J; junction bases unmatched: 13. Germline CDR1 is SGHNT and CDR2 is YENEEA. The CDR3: CASSPGTGSRGETQYF. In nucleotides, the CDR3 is TGTGCCAGCAGCCCCGGGACAGGATCCCGCGGGGAGACCCAGTACTTC.

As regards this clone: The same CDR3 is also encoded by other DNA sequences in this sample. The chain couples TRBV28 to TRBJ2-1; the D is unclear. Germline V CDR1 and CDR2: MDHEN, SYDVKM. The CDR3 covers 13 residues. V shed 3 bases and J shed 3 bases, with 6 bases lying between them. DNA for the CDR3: TGTGCCAGCAGTTTCAACAGCTACAATGAGCAGTTCTTC. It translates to CASSFNSYNEQFF.

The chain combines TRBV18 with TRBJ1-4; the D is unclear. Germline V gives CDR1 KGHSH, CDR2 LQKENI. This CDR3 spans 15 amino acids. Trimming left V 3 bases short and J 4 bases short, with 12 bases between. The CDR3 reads CASSPSPVYNEKLFF. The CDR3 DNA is TGTGCCAGCTCACCGTCTCCGGTATATAATGAAAAACTGTTTTTT.

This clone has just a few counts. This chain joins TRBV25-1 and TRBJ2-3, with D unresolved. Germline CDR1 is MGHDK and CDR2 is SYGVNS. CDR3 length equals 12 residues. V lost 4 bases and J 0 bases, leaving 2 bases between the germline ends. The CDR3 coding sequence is TGTGCCAGCAGTGGTAGCACAGATACGCAGTATTTT. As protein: CASSGSTDTQYF.

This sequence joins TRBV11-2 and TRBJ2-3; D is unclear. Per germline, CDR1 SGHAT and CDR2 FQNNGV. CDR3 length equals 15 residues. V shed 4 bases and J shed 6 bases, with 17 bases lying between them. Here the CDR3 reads CASSSYTIRRDTQYF. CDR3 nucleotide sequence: TGTGCCAGCAGCTCTTACACTATTCGTCGGGATACGCAGTATTTT.

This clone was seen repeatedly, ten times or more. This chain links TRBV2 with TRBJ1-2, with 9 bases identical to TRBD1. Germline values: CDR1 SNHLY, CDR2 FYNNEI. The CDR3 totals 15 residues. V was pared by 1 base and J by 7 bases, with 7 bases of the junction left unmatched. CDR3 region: CASSEEGQGQGGYTF. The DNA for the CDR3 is TGTGCCAGCAGTGAAGAGGGACAGGGTCAGGGTGGCTACACCTTC.

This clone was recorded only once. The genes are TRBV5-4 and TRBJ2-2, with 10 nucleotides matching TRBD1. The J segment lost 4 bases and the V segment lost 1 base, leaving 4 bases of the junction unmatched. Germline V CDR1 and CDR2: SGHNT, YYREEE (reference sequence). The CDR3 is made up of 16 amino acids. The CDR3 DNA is TGTGCCAGCAGCTTGCCTCGGACAGGGGGCACCGGGGAGCTGTTTTTT. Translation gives CASSLPRTGGTGELFF.

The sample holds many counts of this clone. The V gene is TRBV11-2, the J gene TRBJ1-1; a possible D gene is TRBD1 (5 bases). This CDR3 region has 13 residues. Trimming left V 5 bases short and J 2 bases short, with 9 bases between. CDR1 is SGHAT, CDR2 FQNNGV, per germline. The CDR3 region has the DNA TGTGCCAGCAGCGAAGGGGTAAACACTGAAGCTTTCTTT. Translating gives CASSEGVNTEAFF. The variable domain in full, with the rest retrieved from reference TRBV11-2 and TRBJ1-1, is EAGVAQSPRYKIIEKRQSVAFWCNPISGHATLYWYQQILGQGPKLLIQFQNNGVVDDSQLPKDRFSAERLKGVDSTLKIQPAKLEDSAVYLCASSEGVNTEAFFGQGTRLTVV.

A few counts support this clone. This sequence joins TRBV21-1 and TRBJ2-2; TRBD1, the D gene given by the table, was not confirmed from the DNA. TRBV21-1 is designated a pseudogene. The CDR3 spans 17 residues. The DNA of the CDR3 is TGTGCCAGCAGCTCCCGGACAGGGGGCGCTGGCACCGGGGAGCTGTTTTTT. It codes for CASSSRTGGAGTGELFF.

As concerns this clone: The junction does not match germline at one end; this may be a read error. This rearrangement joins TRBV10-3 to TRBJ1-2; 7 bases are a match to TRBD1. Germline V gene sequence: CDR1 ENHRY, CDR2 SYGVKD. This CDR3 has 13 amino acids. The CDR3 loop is CASSYGQEYGYTF. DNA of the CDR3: TGTGCCAGCAGTTACGGACAGGAATATGGCTACACCTTC.

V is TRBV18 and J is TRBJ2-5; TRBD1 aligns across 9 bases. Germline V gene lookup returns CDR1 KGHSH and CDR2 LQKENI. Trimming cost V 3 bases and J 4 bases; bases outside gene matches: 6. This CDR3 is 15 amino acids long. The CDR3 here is CASSPGTGKRETQYF. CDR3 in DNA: TGTGCCAGCTCACCGGGGACAGGGAAGCGAGAGACCCAGTACTTC.

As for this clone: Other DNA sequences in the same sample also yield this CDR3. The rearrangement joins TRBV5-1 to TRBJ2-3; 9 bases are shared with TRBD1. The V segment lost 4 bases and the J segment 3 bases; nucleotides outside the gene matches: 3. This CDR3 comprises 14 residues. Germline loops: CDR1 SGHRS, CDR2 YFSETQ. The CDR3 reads CASSPGQGTDTQYF. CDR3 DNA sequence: TGCGCCAGCAGCCCCGGACAGGGGACAGATACGCAGTATTTT. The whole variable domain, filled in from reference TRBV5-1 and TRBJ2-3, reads KAGVTQTPRYLIKTRGQQVTLSCSPISGHRSVSWYQQTPGQGLQFLFEYFSETQRNKGNFPGRFSGRQFSNSRSEMNVSTLELGDSALYLCASSPGQGTDTQYFGPGTRLTVL.

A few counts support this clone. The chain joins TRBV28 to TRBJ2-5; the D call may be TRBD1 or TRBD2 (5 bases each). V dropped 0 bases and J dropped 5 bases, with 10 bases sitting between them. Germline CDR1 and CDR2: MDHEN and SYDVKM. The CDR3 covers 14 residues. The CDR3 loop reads CASSLWGRGETQYF. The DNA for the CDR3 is TGTGCCAGCAGTTTATGGGGGCGCGGGGAGACCCAGTACTTC.

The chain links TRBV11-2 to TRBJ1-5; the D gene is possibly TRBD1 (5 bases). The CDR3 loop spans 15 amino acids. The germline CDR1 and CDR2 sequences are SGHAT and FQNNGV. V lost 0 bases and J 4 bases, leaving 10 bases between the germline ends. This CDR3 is CASSLDGGGNQPQHF. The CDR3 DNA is TGTGCCAGCAGCTTAGATGGGGGAGGGAATCAGCCCCAGCATTTT.

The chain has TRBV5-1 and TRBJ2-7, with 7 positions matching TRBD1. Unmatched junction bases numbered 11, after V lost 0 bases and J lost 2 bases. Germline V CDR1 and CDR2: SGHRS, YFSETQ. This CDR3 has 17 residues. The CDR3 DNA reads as TGCGCCAGCAGCTTGGCCGCTAGTACAGGGGCGACCTACGAGCAGTACTTC. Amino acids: CASSLAASTGATYEQYF.

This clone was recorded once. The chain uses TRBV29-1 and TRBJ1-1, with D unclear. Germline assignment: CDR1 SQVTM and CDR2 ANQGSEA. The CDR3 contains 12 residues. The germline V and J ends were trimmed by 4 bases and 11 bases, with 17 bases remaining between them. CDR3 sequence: CSVVRALEMAFF. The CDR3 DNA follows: TGCAGCGTTGTGAGGGCCTTGGAAATGGCTTTCTTT.

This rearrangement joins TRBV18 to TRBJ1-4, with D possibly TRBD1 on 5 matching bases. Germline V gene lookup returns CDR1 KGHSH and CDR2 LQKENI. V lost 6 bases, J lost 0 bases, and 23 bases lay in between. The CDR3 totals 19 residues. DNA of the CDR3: TGTGCCAGCTCGCGATCTCAGGGCCCATATGTAGCAACTAATGAAAAACTGTTTTTT. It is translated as CASSRSQGPYVATNEKLFF.